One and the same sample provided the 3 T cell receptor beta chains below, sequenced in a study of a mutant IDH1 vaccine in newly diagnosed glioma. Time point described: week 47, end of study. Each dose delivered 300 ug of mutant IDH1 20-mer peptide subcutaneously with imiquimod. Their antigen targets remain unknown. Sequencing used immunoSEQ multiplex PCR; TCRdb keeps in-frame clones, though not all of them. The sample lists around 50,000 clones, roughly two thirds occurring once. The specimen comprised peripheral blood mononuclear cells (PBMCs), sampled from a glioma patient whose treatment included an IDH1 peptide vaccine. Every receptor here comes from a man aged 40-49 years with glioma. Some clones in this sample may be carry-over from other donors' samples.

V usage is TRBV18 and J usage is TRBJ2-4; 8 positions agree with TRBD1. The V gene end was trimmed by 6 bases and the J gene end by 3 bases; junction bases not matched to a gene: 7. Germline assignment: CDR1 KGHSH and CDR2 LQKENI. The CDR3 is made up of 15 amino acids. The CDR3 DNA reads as TGTGCCAGCTCGTCACAGGGGGATCTCAAAAACATTCAGTACTTC. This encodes CASSSQGDLKNIQYF. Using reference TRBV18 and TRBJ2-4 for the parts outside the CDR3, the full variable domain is NAGVMQNPRHLVRRRGQEARLRCSPMKGHSHVYWYRQLPEEGLKFMVYLQKENIIDESGMPKERFSAEFPKEGPSILRIQQVVRGDSAAYFCASSSQGDLKNIQYFGAGTRLSVL.

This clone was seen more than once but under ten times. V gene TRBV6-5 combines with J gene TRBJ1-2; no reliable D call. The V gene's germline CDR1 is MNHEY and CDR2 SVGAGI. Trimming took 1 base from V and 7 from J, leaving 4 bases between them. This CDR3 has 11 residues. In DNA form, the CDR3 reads TGTGCCAGCAGTTACTGGGGTGGCTACACCTTC. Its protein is CASSYWGGYTF.

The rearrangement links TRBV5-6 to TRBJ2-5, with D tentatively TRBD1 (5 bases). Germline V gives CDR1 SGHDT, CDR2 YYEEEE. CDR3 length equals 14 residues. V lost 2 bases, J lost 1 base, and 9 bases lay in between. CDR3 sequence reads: CASSLQGVQETQYF. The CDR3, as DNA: TGTGCCAGCAGCTTACAAGGGGTCCAAGAGACCCAGTACTTC. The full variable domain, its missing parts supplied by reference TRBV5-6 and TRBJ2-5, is DAGVTQSPTHLIKTRGQQVTLRCSPKSGHDTVSWYQQALGQGPQFIFQYYEEEERQRGNFPDRFSGHQFPNYSSELNVNALLLGDSALYLCASSLQGVQETQYFGPGTRLLVL.